The 15 T cell receptor beta chains presented below share a single source sample, sequenced in a study of T cell responses to AZD1222 COVID-19 vaccine. Produced via immunoSEQ multiplex PCR; TCRdb's table is partial and in-frame only. The table records around 81,000 clones, approximately 90% of them present only once. Sequenced here: peripheral blood, sampled 28 days after the second AZD1222 dose. The receptors come from an adult who received the AZD1222 COVID-19 vaccine.

V is TRBV24-1 and J is TRBJ2-1; D is perhaps TRBD1 (6 bases). The CDR3 is 16 residues long. In germline, CDR1 is KGHDR, CDR2 SFDVKD. V gave up 3 bases and J gave up 1 base, with 12 bases separating them. In nucleotides, the CDR3 is TGTGCCACCAGTGATATGACAGGAGATTCCTACAATGAGCAGTTCTTC. Protein sequence: CATSDMTGDSYNEQFF.

This chain uses TRBV7-9 with TRBJ1-5; D is undetermined. This CDR3 spans 13 amino acids. Between the trimmed V and J ends, which lost 1 base and 11 bases, there was a span of 12 bases. Per germline, CDR1 SEHNR and CDR2 FQNEAQ (reference sequence). In nucleotides, the CDR3 is TGTGCCAGCAGCTTAGATAACCGTGGGGCCCAGCATTTT. This gives the protein CASSLDNRGAQHF.

Here the CDR3 reads CASSFLAGVPKQFF. For the CDR3, the DNA is TGTGCCAGCAGCTTCCTAGCGGGAGTGCCCAAGCAGTTCTTC. The chain is built from TRBV5-8 and TRBJ2-1, with 10 bases aligning to TRBD2. Germline CDR1 reads SGHTS; CDR2 reads YDEGEE. Trimming removed 2 bases from V and 11 bases from J; junction bases left unmatched: 7. The CDR3 sequence is 14 residues long.

The rearrangement joins TRBV4-3 to TRBJ2-7; 11 positions match TRBD1. Unmatched junction bases numbered 6, after V lost 2 bases and J lost 6 bases. From germline, CDR1 is LGHNA and CDR2 YSLEER. CDR3 length equals 15 residues. This CDR3 is CASSQSDRGLGEQYF. In DNA form, the CDR3 reads TGCGCCAGCAGCCAATCGGACAGGGGGCTTGGCGAGCAGTACTTC.

The chain is built from TRBV5-6 and TRBJ2-5; D remains unclear. V shed 4 bases and J shed 5 bases, with 6 bases lying between them. The CDR3 is 11 amino acids. The germline gives CDR1 SGHDT, CDR2 YYEEEE. The CDR3 DNA sequence: TGTGCCAGCAGCCTATCGGAGACCCAGTACTTC. Protein: CASSLSETQYF. Complete variable domain (other parts from reference TRBV5-6 and TRBJ2-5): DAGVTQSPTHLIKTRGQQVTLRCSPKSGHDTVSWYQQALGQGPQFIFQYYEEEERQRGNFPDRFSGHQFPNYSSELNVNALLLGDSALYLCASSLSETQYFGPGTRLLVL.

This chain connects TRBV5-4 to TRBJ2-5; 7 nucleotides agree with TRBD2. The V and J ends lost 2 bases and 2 bases, in that order; junction bases with no gene match: 6. Germline V gives CDR1 SGHNT, CDR2 YYREEE (reference sequence). This CDR3 comprises 15 residues. As DNA, the CDR3 is TGTGCCAGCAGCTTCTGGCGAGCGGGGCAAGAGACCCAGTACTTC. Translating gives CASSFWRAGQETQYF.

The V gene is TRBV28, the J gene TRBJ2-2, with a tentative D call TRBD2 (5 bases). V shed 3 bases and J shed 1 base, with 18 bases lying between them. Germline assignment: CDR1 MDHEN and CDR2 SYDVKM. This CDR3 contains 18 residues. CDR3 sequence reads: CASSFPPGERWNTGELFF. CDR3 bases: TGTGCCAGCAGTTTCCCCCCCGGGGAGCGGTGGAACACCGGGGAGCTGTTTTTT.

The chain links TRBV19 to TRBJ2-7; 8 bases agree with TRBD1. CDR1 is LNHDA and CDR2 is SQIVND in the germline V gene (reference sequence). The CDR3 sequence is 14 residues long. J was trimmed by 1 base and V by 8 bases; bases with no gene match: 7. CDR3 loop: CASSGGRDSYEQYF. The CDR3 coding sequence is TGTGCCAGTTCAGGGGGCCGGGATTCCTACGAGCAGTACTTC.

The chain has TRBV19 and TRBJ1-3; the D gene is possibly TRBD1 (6 bases). Germline assignment: CDR1 LNHDA and CDR2 SQIVND (reference sequence). The CDR3 has 19 residues. V was shortened by 3 bases and J by 1 base, with 22 bases between the two germline ends. CDR3 DNA: TGTGCCAGTAGTATCAGGGGAGCCACCTTAAGTCGGTCTGGAAACACCATATATTTT. Residues: CASSIRGATLSRSGNTIYF.

This chain links TRBV6-1 with TRBJ2-5; a weak D match, TRBD1 (6 bases). Germline values: CDR1 MNHNS, CDR2 SASEGT. Trimming cost V 0 bases and J 5 bases, with 10 bases left between them. CDR3 length: 14 amino acids. The CDR3: CASSEAHRVETQYF. Here the CDR3 DNA reads TGTGCCAGCAGTGAAGCACACAGGGTGGAGACCCAGTACTTC.

V and J are TRBV19 and TRBJ1-1, with D unclear. This CDR3 is 14 amino acids long. Looked up from germline, CDR1 is LNHDA and CDR2 is SQIVND (reference sequence). V was trimmed by 5 bases and J by 1 base, leaving 11 bases between them. As DNA, the CDR3 is TGTGCCAGTAGTGGCGGATCAGCGAACACTGAAGCTTTCTTT. It specifies CASSGGSANTEAFF.

This clone was recorded once. The same CDR3 can be traced to other DNA sequences in this sample. The chain employs TRBV7-9 and TRBJ1-5; 8 bases line up with TRBD1. After removal of 5 bases from V and 7 bases from J, the junction contained 7 bases not matched to a gene. The CDR3 has 14 residues. Germline V gene sequence: CDR1 SEHNR, CDR2 FQNEAQ (reference sequence). CDR3 coding DNA: TGTGCCAGCAGCCTAGGACAGGGCGGACAGCCCCAGCATTTT. This encodes CASSLGQGGQPQHF.

This chain uses TRBV2 with TRBJ2-7, with TRBD1 identical over 7 bases. The germline gives CDR1 SNHLY, CDR2 FYNNEI. J was trimmed by 0 bases and V by 7 bases; bases with no gene match: 6. The CDR3 totals 14 residues. Written as DNA, the CDR3 is TGTGCCAGCAAACGGGACAGTGGCTCCTACGAGCAGTACTTC. This sequence encodes CASKRDSGSYEQYF.

J is TRBJ1-4 and V is TRBV2, with 11 bases identical to TRBD1. J was trimmed by 5 bases and V by 6 bases; bases with no gene match: 8. This CDR3 is built from 16 residues. Germline V gives CDR1 SNHLY, CDR2 FYNNEI. CDR3 DNA: TGTGCCAGCAGCAGTAGGGACAGGGGGGAGAATGAAAAACTGTTTTTT. Encoded protein: CASSSRDRGENEKLFF.

The chain employs TRBV6-2 or TRBV6-3 and TRBJ2-1; D is unclear. The germline V and J ends were trimmed by 0 bases and 4 bases, with 10 bases remaining between them. Germline CDR1 is MNHEY and CDR2 is SVGEGT. The CDR3 is 15 amino acids. The CDR3 sequence is CASSYSITGYNEQFF. Written as DNA, the CDR3 is TGTGCCAGCAGTTACTCGATTACCGGGTACAATGAGCAGTTCTTC.